This T cell receptor (beta chain) was sequenced in a study of blood T cells in healthy people across ages. The CDR3 is 15 amino acids. The V segment lost 5 bases and the J segment 5 bases; nucleotides outside the gene matches: 11. From germline, CDR1 is DFQATT and CDR2 SNEGSKA (reference sequence). Alongside a J-beta primer mix, a sample-barcoded 5' primer served in a second PCR lasting 7 to 11 cycles. TCRdb re-derived calls from the 5' RACE reads in MiXCR, one entry per CDR3 protein. The data hold around 320,000 distinct CDR3 sequences, with 25% to 30% observed a single time. This TCR was recovered from a woman aged 65 to 85 in good health. What was sequenced was blood. The rearrangement uses TRBV20-1 and TRBJ2-7, with 11 bases fitting TRBD2. CDR3: CSARHSGRAVNEQYF. The CDR3 nucleotides are TGCAGTGCTCGGCATAGCGGGAGGGCCGTGAACGAGCAGTACTTC.